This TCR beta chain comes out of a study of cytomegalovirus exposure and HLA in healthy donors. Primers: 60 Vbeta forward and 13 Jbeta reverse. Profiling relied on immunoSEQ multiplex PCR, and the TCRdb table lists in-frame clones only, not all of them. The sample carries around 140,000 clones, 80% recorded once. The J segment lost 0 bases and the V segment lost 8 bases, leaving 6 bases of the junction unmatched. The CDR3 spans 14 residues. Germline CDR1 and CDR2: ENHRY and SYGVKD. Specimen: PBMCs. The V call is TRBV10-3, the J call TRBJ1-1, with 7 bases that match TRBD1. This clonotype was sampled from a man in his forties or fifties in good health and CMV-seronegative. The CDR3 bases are TGTGCCATCCGCCCCGGGACAGTGAACACTGAAGCTTTCTTT. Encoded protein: CAIRPGTVNTEAFF.